The rows below give T cell receptor beta chains drawn from one sample of a study of blood T cells in healthy people across ages. TCRdb itself ran the 5' RACE reads through MiXCR, one entry per CDR3 protein. The sample consists of more than 1 million distinct CDR3 sequences, 40% to 55% of them appearing once. Sequenced sample: blood. The receptor source for this set is a woman aged 60 to 75 in good health. The CDR3 runs from the conserved cysteine through the conserved F or W. D genes are given only for firm matches. Clone size is stated in some rows and not others, as once, few, many or a class when expanded.

J gene	D gene	clone size	V gene	CDR3 length	CDR3 DNA	CDR3 protein
TRBJ2-1	NA	once	TRBV7-3	14	TGTGCCAGCAGCCCAGCGTTCACCGACAATGAGCAGTTCTTC	CASSPAFTDNEQFF
TRBJ2-7	NA	NA	TRBV6-5	14	TGTGCCAGCAGCTCCAAACTAGGTGTCTACGAGCAGTACTTC	CASSSKLGVYEQYF
TRBJ2-7	TRBD2	NA	TRBV7-9	17	TGTGCCAGCAGCCGAACACATAGCGGGGGCAGCTCCTACGAGCAGTACTTC	CASSRTHSGGSSYEQYF
TRBJ2-3	TRBD2	NA	TRBV11-1	19	TGTGCCAGCAGCTTAGCCCTCCCCGGGACTAGCGGGTTCACAGATACGCAGTATTTT	CASSLALPGTSGFTDTQYF
TRBJ1-5	TRBD1	few	TRBV27	13	TGTGCCAGCAGCCCCTCCCAGGGGGGTGCCCAGCATTTT	CASSPSQGGAQHF
TRBJ1-2	NA	NA	TRBV4-1	16	TGCGCCAGCAGCCAGGGGGTCTGGGCATGGCAAAATGGCTACACCTTC	CASSQGVWAWQNGYTF
TRBJ2-5	NA	NA	TRBV5-1	18	TGCGCCAGCAGCTCATCGCCCCCTCTCAGGGGCTCCCTTGCTCGGCAGTACTTC	CASSSSPPLRGSLARQYF
TRBJ2-5	TRBD2	NA	TRBV10-3	16	TGTGCCATCAGGGAGGGGACTAGCGGGAGCTATAATGAGCAGTACTTC	CAIREGTSGSYNEQYF
TRBJ2-7	TRBD2	NA	TRBV12-3/TRBV12-4	14	TGTGCCAGCAGTTTTGAGATAGCGGGGTACGAGCAGTACTTC	CASSFEIAGYEQYF
TRBJ1-6	NA	NA	TRBV3-1	15	TGTGCCAGCAGCCAAGAGACCGCCTATAATTCACCCCTCCACTTT	CASSQETAYNSPLHF
TRBJ2-1	NA	NA	TRBV29-1	12	TGCAGCGTTGTTCCCTCCTACAATGAGCAGTTCTTC	CSVVPSYNEQFF
TRBJ2-7	NA	many	TRBV27	14	TGTGCCAGCAGTCCGACCCCAGGGTCCTACGAGCAGTACTTC	CASSPTPGSYEQYF
TRBJ1-5	NA	NA	TRBV10-3	16	TGTGCCATCAGTGAGTCGGGAGGGCAGGGGTCACAGCCCCAGCATTTT	CAISESGGQGSQPQHF
TRBJ2-5	TRBD2	NA	TRBV20-1	18	TGCAGTGCTTTCCCGGTTTGGGGACTAGCGGGACCACAAGAGACCCAGTACTTC	CSAFPVWGLAGPQETQYF
TRBJ2-2	NA	many	TRBV20-1	14	TGCAGTGTTCGGGGGCAGACCCCTAGCGGGGAGCTGTTTTTT	CSVRGQTPSGELFF
TRBJ2-7	NA	few	TRBV20-1	13	TGCAGTGCTAGTTCCCTAGCGCCCTACGAGCAGTACTTC	CSASSLAPYEQYF
TRBJ1-2	TRBD1	NA	TRBV6-6	14	TGTGCCAGCCGCGCTGAGGGGGCGGTTTATGGCTACACCTTC	CASRAEGAVYGYTF
TRBJ1-2	NA	NA	TRBV6-1	16	TGTGCCAGCAGTGAATTTGGGGGCGGGGGGCATCACGGCTACACCTTC	CASSEFGGGGHHGYTF
TRBJ2-4	TRBD2	few	TRBV6-1	16	TGTGCCAGCAGTGAATGGGCGGGAGGGCCGGTGTACATTCAGTACTTC	CASSEWAGGPVYIQYF
TRBJ2-1	NA	NA	TRBV20-1	15	TGCAGTGCTACCCAACCGACGAGCTCCTACAATGAGCAGTTCTTC	CSATQPTSSYNEQFF
TRBJ2-5	TRBD1	NA	TRBV12-3/TRBV12-4	16	TGTGCCAGCAGCCCTTGGGGTTGGGACAGGGACGAGACCCAGTACTTC	CASSPWGWDRDETQYF
TRBJ2-3	TRBD2	NA	TRBV12-3/TRBV12-4	15	TGTGCCAGCAGTCCCCCAGCGGGAGAGGCCCGTACGCAGTATTTT	CASSPPAGEARTQYF
TRBJ2-3	NA	NA	TRBV15	17	TGTGCCACCAGCAGAGATCTCCAAGGGGGAAGCACAGATACGCAGTATTTT	CATSRDLQGGSTDTQYF
TRBJ1-1	NA	few	TRBV11-2	12	TGTGCCAGCAGCTTAGGAGCATTTGAAGCTTTCTTT	CASSLGAFEAFF
TRBJ2-7	TRBD2	NA	TRBV9	14	TGTGACAGCAGCGCGGGACTAGCGGAACGCTGGCAGTACTTC	CDSSAGLAERWQYF
TRBJ2-1	TRBD2	NA	TRBV6-1	15	TGTGCCAGCAGTGAGAGCGGGAGGCTATACAATGAGCAGTTCTTC	CASSESGRLYNEQFF
TRBJ2-5	TRBD2	NA	TRBV10-1	16	TGCGCCAGCAGTGAGTCCACTAGCGGGAACCAAGAGACCCAGTACTTC	CASSESTSGNQETQYF
TRBJ2-7	NA	NA	TRBV6-2/TRBV6-3	13	TGTGCCAGCAGTAAATCTGGTCTGGACGAGCAGTACTTC	CASSKSGLDEQYF
TRBJ2-7	NA	NA	TRBV5-1	15	TGCGCCAGCAACCATGCTAACGGGAGTTTCTACGAGCAGTACTTC	CASNHANGSFYEQYF
TRBJ2-1	NA	NA	TRBV4-2	14	TGTGCCAGCAGCCCCGTTGGACAGTACAATGAGCAGTTCTTC	CASSPVGQYNEQFF
TRBJ2-5	TRBD2	NA	TRBV2	17	TGTGCCAGCAGTGAAGGGAGGACTAGCGGTGTCCAAGAGACCCAGTACTTC	CASSEGRTSGVQETQYF
TRBJ2-1	TRBD2	NA	TRBV29-1	14	TGCAGCGTTGAGCCCAGCCTAGCGGACAATGAGCAGTTCTTC	CSVEPSLADNEQFF
TRBJ2-3	NA	NA	TRBV24-1	15	TGTGCCACCAGTGATTCGGGACTCCCCACAGGTACGCAGTATTTT	CATSDSGLPTGTQYF
TRBJ2-3	NA	NA	TRBV5-1	17	TGCGCCAGCAGCTTGTTTAGGGACTCAGCTAGCACAGATACGCAGTATTTT	CASSLFRDSASTDTQYF
TRBJ2-7	TRBD2	NA	TRBV4-2	15	TGTGCCAGCAGCCAAACTAGCGGGAGTATCTACGAGCAGTACTTC	CASSQTSGSIYEQYF
TRBJ2-1	NA	NA	TRBV21-1	17	TGTGCCAGCAGCAACCTCGTCTCTAGGAACAGACCGAATGAGCAGTTCTTC	CASSNLVSRNRPNEQFF
TRBJ1-5	NA	NA	TRBV15	15	TGTGCCACCAGCAGAGGGTCGGGGAGCAATCAGCCCCAGCATTTT	CATSRGSGSNQPQHF
TRBJ1-4	NA	few	TRBV5-6	16	TGTGCCAGCAGTTCAGCGGACGTGGAGGGAAGAGAAAAACTGTTTTTT	CASSSADVEGREKLFF
TRBJ2-3	NA	NA	TRBV2	12	TGTGCCAGCAGGACAGTTACAGATACGCAGTATTTT	CASRTVTDTQYF
TRBJ2-7	TRBD2	NA	TRBV9	14	TGTGCCAGCAGCGTAGGACTAGCGACCTACGAGCAGTACTTC	CASSVGLATYEQYF